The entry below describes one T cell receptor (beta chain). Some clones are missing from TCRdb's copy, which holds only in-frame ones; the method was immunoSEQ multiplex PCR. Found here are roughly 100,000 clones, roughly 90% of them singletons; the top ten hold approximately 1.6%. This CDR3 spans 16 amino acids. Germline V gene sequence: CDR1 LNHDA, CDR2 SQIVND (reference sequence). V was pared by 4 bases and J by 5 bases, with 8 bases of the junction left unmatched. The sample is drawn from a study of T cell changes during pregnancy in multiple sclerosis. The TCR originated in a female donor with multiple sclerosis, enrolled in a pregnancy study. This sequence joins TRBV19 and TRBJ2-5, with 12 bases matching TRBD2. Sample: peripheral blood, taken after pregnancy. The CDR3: CASSKVLAGGQETQYF. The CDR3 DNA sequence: TGTGCCAGTAGTAAGGTACTAGCGGGAGGACAGGAGACCCAGTACTTC.